A selection of T cell receptor beta chains follows, all from one sample in a study of cytomegalovirus exposure and HLA in healthy donors. The protocol was immunoSEQ multiplex PCR, while the TCRdb copy is restricted to in-frame clones and leaves out a portion. There are about 55,000 clones in the sample; around 62% occur only once, and roughly 12% lies in the top ten. Sample: PBMCs. The receptors were gathered from a human donor in good health. Each CDR3 is given with its conserved first and last residue. A D gene is named only where the DNA matches it firmly. The size entry is marked missing in some rows and otherwise reads once, few, many or a size class.

CASSRRIAGPIFQGTQYF	TGTGCCAGTAGTAGGCGAATAGCGGGGCCAATCTTTCAAGGGACCCAGTACTTC	TRBJ2-5	TRBV19	TRBD2	NA
CASSYVTGGDSPLHF	TGTGCCAGCAGTTACGTGACAGGGGGCGATTCACCCCTCCACTTT	TRBJ1-6	TRBV6-5	TRBD1	once
CASSSRLAGGDYPQYF	TGCGCCAGCAGTTCCCGACTAGCGGGGGGCGACTACCCCCAGTACTTC	TRBJ2-5	TRBV5-1	TRBD2	NA
CASSPNDRGPSTEAFF	TGTGCCAGCTCACCGAACGACAGGGGCCCTTCCACTGAAGCTTTCTTT	TRBJ1-1	TRBV18	TRBD1	NA
CASSYSGGVYEQYF	TGTGCCAGCAGTTACTCGGGCGGGGTCTACGAGCAGTACTTC	TRBJ2-7	TRBV6-5	NA	NA
CASRTGIGAAFF	TGTGCCAGCAGGACAGGGATAGGCGCAGCTTTCTTT	TRBJ1-1	TRBV7-2	TRBD1	NA
CASSTAGGPYGYTF	TGTGCCAGCAGCACCGCCGGGGGACCCTATGGCTACACCTTC	TRBJ1-2	TRBV7-8	NA	few
CAWSGGDTQYF	TGTGCCTGGAGTGGCGGAGATACGCAGTATTTT	TRBJ2-3	TRBV30	NA	few
CASSPVGSYGYTF	TGCGCCAGCAGCCCCGTCGGTAGCTATGGCTACACCTTC	TRBJ1-2	TRBV4-1	NA	few
CATSRRHGTRGNNEQFF	TGTGCCACCAGCAGAAGACATGGGACTAGAGGGAACAATGAGCAGTTCTTC	TRBJ2-1	TRBV15	TRBD2	NA
CASSSSSTAYEPQHF	TGTGCCAGCAGTTCCTCCTCGACAGCGTACGAGCCCCAGCATTTT	TRBJ1-5	TRBV6-5	NA	NA
CASSLAGGPYEQYF	TGCGCCAGCAGCTTGGCAGGTGGTCCCTACGAGCAGTACTTC	TRBJ2-7	TRBV5-1	NA	once
CAISDVRGQEDTEAFF	TGTGCCATCAGTGATGTTCGTGGGCAAGAAGACACTGAAGCTTTCTTT	TRBJ1-1	TRBV10-3	NA	NA
CASSQEIRADSGSYGYTF	TGTGCCAGCAGCCAAGAGATACGAGCGGACAGCGGTTCCTATGGCTACACCTTC	TRBJ1-2	TRBV4-2	NA	NA
CASSAGWSSYNEQFF	TGTGCCAGCAGCGCGGGGTGGTCGTCCTACAATGAGCAGTTCTTC	TRBJ2-1	TRBV13	NA	NA
CASSLSLRRERSFF	TGTGCCAGCAGCTTATCTCTTAGGAGGGAGCGCTCCTTCTTT	TRBJ1-1	TRBV7-2	NA	few
CSVDWRQETQYF	TGCAGCGTTGACTGGCGGCAAGAGACCCAGTACTTC	TRBJ2-5	TRBV29-1	NA	few
CASSLSGQHYGYTF	TGTGCCAGCAGCTTGTCGGGACAGCACTATGGCTACACCTTC	TRBJ1-2	TRBV5-6	TRBD1	NA
CATSRVGPTQGNTIYF	TGTGCCACCAGCAGAGTGGGCCCAACCCAGGGAAACACCATATATTTT	TRBJ1-3	TRBV15	NA	NA
CASSSQPNTGEETQYF	TGTGCCAGCAGTTCTCAACCGAATACAGGGGAAGAGACCCAGTACTTC	TRBJ2-5	TRBV7-3	TRBD1	NA
CASSADTPPTGELFF	TGCGCCAGCAGCGCTGATACACCACCCACCGGGGAGCTGTTTTTT	TRBJ2-2	TRBV5-1	NA	NA
CASSSRRVIEQYF	TGTGCCAGCAGTTCCCGGAGGGTGATCGAGCAGTACTTC	TRBJ2-7	TRBV6-5	NA	NA
CASSLTGELFF	TGTGCCAGCAGCCTTACCGGGGAGCTGTTTTTT	TRBJ2-2	TRBV27	NA	NA
CASSTGTGNQPQHF	TGTGCCAGCTCAACCGGGACAGGGAATCAGCCCCAGCATTTT	TRBJ1-5	TRBV18	TRBD1	NA
CASSLSERGGYTF	TGTGCCAGCAGCCTATCAGAGCGAGGGGGCTACACCTTC	TRBJ1-2	TRBV7-6	NA	NA
CASSLEAGGNYGYTF	TGTGCCAGCAGCTTGGAGGCAGGGGGTAACTATGGCTACACCTTC	TRBJ1-2	TRBV5-4	TRBD1	NA